This entry is about one TCR beta chain. Its antigen remains unknown. Clones were read by immunoSEQ multiplex PCR, and TCRdb kept only the in-frame ones, dropping some. The repertoire holds some 3,000 clones, with about 80% as singletons. This record belongs to a study of T cell repertoires in ileal Crohn's disease. About the study: All patients had surgery for stricturing (61%) or penetrating (about 39%) disease.

The CDR3 has 13 residues. The V end lost 3 bases, the J end lost 5 bases, and 9 bases lay between the germline ends. Germline CDR1 is SNHLY and CDR2 is FYNNEI. The sorted cells were lamina propria lymphocytes from surgical specimens, first isolated by density gradient. Findings and limits, study-wide: High-frequency clones were more common in sorted CD8 than CD4 cells.

Source material: CD4+ T cells sorted from the ileum. The source of this sequence is an adult with Crohn's disease. The chain joins TRBV2 to TRBJ2-3; tentatively, D is TRBD1 (5 bases). CDR3 bases: TGTGCCAGCAGTGATGTAGGGGTAGATACGCAGTATTTT. Its translation is CASSDVGVDTQYF.